Listed here are 18 T cell receptor beta chains from one sample, sequenced in a study of T cells after yellow fever vaccination. TCRdb called the 5' RACE reads again in MiXCR, with one record for every CDR3 protein. The sample has about 350,000 distinct CDR3 sequences, about 8.3% seen once. The sample was PBMCs, taken roughly seven weeks after the first yellow fever vaccination. The source of these receptors is a man between 18 and 35 years old who received the YFV17D yellow fever vaccine.

The table lists this clonotype with a few counts. The chain links TRBV7-9 to TRBJ1-2; D call uncertain. CDR3 length: 15 residues. The V gene's germline CDR1 is SEHNR and CDR2 FQNEAQ (reference sequence). V was pared by 5 bases and J by 0 bases, with 13 bases between. The CDR3 protein is CASSQTVGANYGYTF. The CDR3 DNA follows: TGTGCCAGCAGCCAGACGGTCGGAGCTAACTATGGCTACACCTTC.

The sample holds a few counts of this clonotype. The CDR3 region is CASSPRDRPLDTQYF. The CDR3 DNA reads as TGTGCCAGCAGTCCGCGGGACCGGCCTCTGGATACGCAGTATTTT. The chain uses TRBV12-3 or TRBV12-4 and TRBJ2-3, with D maybe TRBD2 (6 bases). The germline V and J ends were trimmed by 5 bases and 6 bases, with 18 bases remaining between them. CDR3 length equals 15 residues.

This sequence joins TRBV7-2 and TRBJ2-5; no firm D call. Looked up from germline, CDR1 is SGHTA and CDR2 is FQGNSA. Trimming shortened V by 5 bases and J by 9 bases, and 19 bases separated the two germline ends. The CDR3 is made up of 14 amino acids. CDR3 sequence (DNA): TGTGCCAGCAGCGGTTACAGCCTGTCCCAGGCCCAGTACTTC. Protein product: CASSGYSLSQAQYF.

The chain recombines TRBV29-1 with TRBJ2-3, with TRBD2 matching 9 bases. Germline V gene data show CDR1 as SQVTM and CDR2 as ANQGSEA. The CDR3 extends over 13 amino acids. The CDR3 DNA is TGCAGTACCAGGACTAGCGGCACAGATACGCAGTATTTT. It yields the protein CSTRTSGTDTQYF.

This clonotype was counted many times. The V call is TRBV2, the J call TRBJ2-3; D may be TRBD2 (5 bases). Germline CDR1 reads SNHLY; CDR2 reads FYNNEI. This CDR3 has 19 amino acids. Trimming stripped 2 bases from V and 0 bases from J, with 21 bases between. The CDR3 reads CASSERAGISTPSTDTQYF. CDR3 nucleotides: TGTGCCAGCAGTGAACGGGCCGGGATCTCAACCCCTAGCACAGATACGCAGTATTTT.

The J gene is TRBJ1-1, the V gene TRBV5-1; D remains unclear. Germline values: CDR1 SGHRS, CDR2 YFSETQ. V gave up 0 bases and J gave up 4 bases, with 19 bases separating them. This CDR3 region has 17 residues. The CDR3 DNA follows: TGCGCCAGCAGCTTGGGTCCCGGGCCTATCGGAATCACTGAAGCTTTCTTT. Its translation is CASSLGPGPIGITEAFF. Full variable domain (remainder filled in from reference TRBV5-1 and TRBJ1-1): KAGVTQTPRYLIKTRGQQVTLSCSPISGHRSVSWYQQTPGQGLQFLFEYFSETQRNKGNFPGRFSGRQFSNSRSEMNVSTLELGDSALYLCASSLGPGPIGITEAFFGQGTRLTVV.

A few counts support this clonotype. This chain joins TRBV5-1 and TRBJ2-7; 9 bases fit TRBD1. This CDR3 has 15 amino acids. V shed 4 bases, J shed 7 bases, and the junction held 12 bases outside the gene matches. The germline gives CDR1 SGHRS, CDR2 YFSETQ. The CDR3 spells CASSKVPGQGGEQYV. The CDR3, as DNA: TGCGCCAGCAGCAAGGTCCCGGGACAGGGAGGGGAGCAGTACGTC.

This clonotype was seen repeatedly, ten times or more. V gene TRBV4-1 combines with J gene TRBJ1-1; D call uncertain. The CDR3 is 17 residues long. V gave up 1 base and J gave up 1 base, with 16 bases separating them. Germline values: CDR1 MGHRA, CDR2 YSYEKL. Here the CDR3 DNA reads TGCGCCAGCAGCCAAGTCCCCCGCGGAGGCTGGAACACTGAAGCTTTCTTT. It is translated as CASSQVPRGGWNTEAFF.

The V gene is TRBV11-2, the J gene TRBJ2-1; 9 positions match TRBD2. Germline V CDR1 and CDR2: SGHAT, FQNNGV. Trimming removed 7 bases from V and 4 bases from J; junction bases left unmatched: 8. The CDR3 is 15 residues long. The CDR3 is CASTFPSGAYNEQFF. CDR3 DNA: TGTGCCAGCACTTTTCCTAGCGGGGCTTACAATGAGCAGTTCTTC.

This clonotype has just one count. The chain has TRBV7-6 and TRBJ2-2; D is possibly TRBD1 (6 bases). Trimming pared 6 bases from V and 4 bases from J, leaving 15 bases between. CDR1 and CDR2 (germline): SGHVS, FNYEAQ. The CDR3 extends over 15 amino acids. CDR3 region: CASRSRQELTGELFF. The DNA of the CDR3 is TGTGCCAGCAGATCCCGACAGGAGCTCACCGGGGAGCTGTTTTTT.

This clonotype turned up a few times. The chain couples TRBV4-2 to TRBJ2-3; 9 nucleotides line up with TRBD2. Germline lookup yields CDR1 LGHNA and CDR2 YNFKEQ. The length of the CDR3 is 17 residues. The V and J ends lost 5 bases and 1 base, in that order; junction bases with no gene match: 10. The CDR3 DNA reads TGTGCCAGCAGCTCCCGGGGGGTAGCGGGGGGCACAGATACGCAGTATTTT. Translation: CASSSRGVAGGTDTQYF.

This clonotype has more than one count but fewer than ten. The V gene is TRBV25-1, the J gene TRBJ2-1; no reliable D call. V was trimmed by 3 bases and J by 9 bases, leaving 6 bases between them. The CDR3 extends over 11 amino acids. CDR1 MGHDK and CDR2 SYGVNS come from the germline V gene. CDR3 amino acids: CASSDLAEQFF. The CDR3 nucleotides are TGTGCCAGCAGTGATTTAGCTGAGCAGTTCTTC.

This clonotype turned up a few times. The chain has TRBV7-9 and TRBJ1-2, with D perhaps TRBD1 (6 bases). This CDR3 contains 15 residues. V lost 1 base and J 7 bases, leaving 16 bases between the germline ends. The germline CDR1 and CDR2 sequences are SEHNR and FQNEAQ (reference sequence). CDR3 sequence (DNA): TGTGCCAGCAGCTTAGTGGTCGGGGACATTGGTGGCTACACCTTC. Its protein is CASSLVVGDIGGYTF.

As to this clonotype: This sequence may be a read error, since a much larger clone differs from it by one base. The gene calls are TRBV20-1 and TRBJ2-1; weak D call: TRBD2 (5 bases). The V and J ends lost 8 bases and 2 bases respectively, with 16 bases between them. Germline loops: CDR1 DFQATT, CDR2 SNEGSKA (reference sequence). The CDR3 covers 14 residues. The DNA of the CDR3 is TGCAGTCGGACTGGCGGGCTCCCCTACAATGAGCAGTTCTTC. Its translation is CSRTGGLPYNEQFF.

This clonotype was seen a handful of times. This sequence joins TRBV6-6 and TRBJ1-5, with D unclear. This CDR3 comprises 12 residues. With 2 bases removed from V and 11 bases from J, the gap between germline ends came to 10 bases. Germline V gene sequence: CDR1 MNHNY, CDR2 SVGAGI (reference sequence). CDR3 region: CASSYLLSTQHF. In nucleotides, the CDR3 is TGTGCCAGCAGTTACCTTCTGTCGACCCAGCATTTT.

This chain joins TRBV7-9 and TRBJ2-1; the match to TRBD2 covers 7 bases. CDR1 and CDR2 from the germline V gene are SEHNR and FQNEAQ (reference sequence). After removal of 11 bases from V and 0 bases from J, the junction contained 4 bases not matched to a gene. This CDR3 has 13 residues. CDR3 protein: CAGGGFSYNEQFF. CDR3 DNA sequence: TGTGCCGGGGGGGGGTTCTCCTACAATGAGCAGTTCTTC.

This chain joins TRBV11-2 and TRBJ1-5; the D gene is possibly TRBD1 (6 bases). Germline assignment: CDR1 SGHAT and CDR2 FQNNGV. The CDR3 runs 15 residues. With 1 base removed from V and 3 bases from J, the gap between germline ends came to 10 bases. This CDR3 reads CASSLGGGPNQPQHF. CDR3 nucleotides: TGTGCCAGCAGCTTAGGGGGGGGCCCCAATCAGCCCCAGCATTTT.

The CDR3: CAISEVRVSGANVLTF. The CDR3 nucleotides are TGTGCCATCAGTGAGGTTCGGGTATCTGGGGCCAACGTCCTGACTTTC. V gene TRBV10-3 combines with J gene TRBJ2-6, with no clear D. CDR1 is ENHRY and CDR2 is SYGVKD in the germline V gene. Trimming left V 2 bases short and J 1 base short, with 9 bases between. CDR3 length equals 16 residues.